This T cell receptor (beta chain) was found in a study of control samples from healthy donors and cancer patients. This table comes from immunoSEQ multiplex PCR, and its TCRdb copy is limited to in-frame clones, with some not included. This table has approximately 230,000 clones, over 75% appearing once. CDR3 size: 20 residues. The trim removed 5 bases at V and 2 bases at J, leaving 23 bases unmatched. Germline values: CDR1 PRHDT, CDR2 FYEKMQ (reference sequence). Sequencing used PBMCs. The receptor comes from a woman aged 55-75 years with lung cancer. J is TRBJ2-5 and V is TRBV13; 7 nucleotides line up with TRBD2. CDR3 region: CASSPRFGGSGSGSQETQYF. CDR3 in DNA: TGTGCCAGCAGCCCCCGGTTCGGGGGGTCCGGGAGCGGCTCTCAAGAGACCCAGTACTTC.